These T cell receptor beta chains were read from a single sample in a study of early T cells in non-severe SARS-CoV-2 infection. TCRdb processed the 5' RACE reads anew with MiXCR; each CDR3 protein has one entry. The table has tens of thousands of distinct CDR3 sequences, roughly 12% seen once; the top ten hold about 4.6%. The sequences come from whole blood, collected at baseline. All receptors derive from an adult who was a healthcare worker with PCR-confirmed SARS-CoV-2 infection or an uninfected control (not recorded which). CDR3s include the opening cysteine and the closing phenylalanine or tryptophan. Clone size appears in some rows only: once, few, many, or a class for an expanded clone.

abundance: -
j_gene: TRBJ2-2
v_gene: TRBV5-1
CDR3aa: CASSLGQGPPTGELFF

abundance: -
j_gene: TRBJ1-6
v_gene: TRBV25-1
CDR3aa: CASSGTGGDSPLHF

abundance: -
j_gene: TRBJ1-2
v_gene: TRBV19
CDR3aa: CASNRPGQSYGYTF

abundance: -
j_gene: TRBJ2-5
v_gene: TRBV5-1
CDR3aa: CASHPGDGETQYF

abundance: -
j_gene: TRBJ2-3
v_gene: TRBV25-1
CDR3aa: CASSDPPADTQYF

abundance: few
j_gene: TRBJ2-7
v_gene: TRBV27
CDR3aa: CASSYYRGTGYEQYF

abundance: many
j_gene: TRBJ2-2
v_gene: TRBV11-1
CDR3aa: CASRRGRQGNAGELFF

abundance: few
j_gene: TRBJ2-1
v_gene: TRBV20-1
CDR3aa: CSAPRAGMDEQFF

abundance: few
j_gene: TRBJ2-7
v_gene: TRBV18
CDR3aa: CASSPGQLLYEQYF

abundance: few
j_gene: TRBJ1-1
v_gene: TRBV4-1
CDR3aa: CASSQDGSGSTEAFF

abundance: -
j_gene: TRBJ1-1
v_gene: TRBV13
CDR3aa: CASSATSNTEAFF

abundance: few
j_gene: TRBJ2-7
v_gene: TRBV29-1
CDR3aa: CSVRGSYYEQYF

abundance: -
j_gene: TRBJ1-4
v_gene: TRBV11-3
CDR3aa: CASSLRADEKLFF

abundance: -
j_gene: TRBJ2-5
v_gene: TRBV7-7
CDR3aa: CASSPVRQLWGETQYF

abundance: few
j_gene: TRBJ2-4
v_gene: TRBV29-1
CDR3aa: CSVDVGGIGKNIQYF